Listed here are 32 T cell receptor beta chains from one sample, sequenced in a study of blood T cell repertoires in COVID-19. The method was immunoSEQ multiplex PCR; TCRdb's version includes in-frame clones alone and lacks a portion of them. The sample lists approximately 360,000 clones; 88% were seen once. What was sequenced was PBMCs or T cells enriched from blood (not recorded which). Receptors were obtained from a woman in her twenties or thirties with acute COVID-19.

The CDR3 region has the DNA TGTGCCAGCAGCTTACAGGGTGGTGTTTTCGCCGGGGAGCTGTTTTTT. As protein: CASSLQGGVFAGELFF. This chain joins TRBV13 and TRBJ2-2; TRBD1 might be the D (5 bases). The CDR3 is 16 residues long. Per the germline V gene, CDR1 is PRHDT and CDR2 is FYEKMQ (reference sequence). The V gene lost 2 bases and the J gene lost 6 bases, with 16 bases spanning the gap.

The CDR3 DNA is TGTGCCAGTAGTTCTAAGTCTTTGGGACACACTAACAATGAGCAGTTCTTC. It translates to CASSSKSLGHTNNEQFF. The genes are TRBV19 and TRBJ2-1; TRBD1 might be the D (6 bases). Germline V gene sequence: CDR1 LNHDA, CDR2 SQIVND (reference sequence). The CDR3 is 17 residues long. The germline V and J ends were trimmed by 5 bases and 5 bases, with 22 bases remaining between them.

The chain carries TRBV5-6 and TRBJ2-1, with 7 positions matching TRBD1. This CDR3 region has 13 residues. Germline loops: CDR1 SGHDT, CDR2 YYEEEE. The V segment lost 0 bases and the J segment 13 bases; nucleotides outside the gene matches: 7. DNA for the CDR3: TGTGCCAGCAGCTTGGAGACAGGGCTTTCCCAGTTCTTC. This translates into CASSLETGLSQFF.

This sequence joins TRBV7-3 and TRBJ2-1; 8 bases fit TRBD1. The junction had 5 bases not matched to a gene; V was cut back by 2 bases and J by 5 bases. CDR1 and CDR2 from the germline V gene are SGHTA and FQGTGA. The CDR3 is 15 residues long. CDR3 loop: CASSLSGQDHNEQFF. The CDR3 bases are TGTGCCAGCAGCTTATCGGGACAGGACCACAATGAGCAGTTCTTC.

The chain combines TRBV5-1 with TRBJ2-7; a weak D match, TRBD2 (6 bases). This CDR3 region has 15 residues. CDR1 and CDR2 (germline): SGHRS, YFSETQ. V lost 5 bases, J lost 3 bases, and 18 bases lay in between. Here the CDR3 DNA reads TGCGCCAGCAGGTTCGGAGGGACCGAAGTCTACGAGCAGTACTTC. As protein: CASRFGGTEVYEQYF.

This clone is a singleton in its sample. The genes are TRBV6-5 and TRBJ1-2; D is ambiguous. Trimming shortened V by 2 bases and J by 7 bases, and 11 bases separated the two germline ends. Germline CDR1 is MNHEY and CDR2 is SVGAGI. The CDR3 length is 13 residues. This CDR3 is CASSYDTVGGYTF. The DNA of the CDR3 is TGTGCCAGCAGTTACGACACTGTAGGTGGCTACACCTTC.

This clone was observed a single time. CDR3 region: CASSMGDNEKLFF. DNA for the CDR3: TGTGCCAGTAGTATGGGCGATAATGAAAAACTGTTTTTT. This chain connects TRBV19 to TRBJ1-4; D is undetermined. Germline lookup yields CDR1 LNHDA and CDR2 SQIVND (reference sequence). V lost 3 bases and J 4 bases, leaving 6 bases between the germline ends. The CDR3 totals 13 residues.

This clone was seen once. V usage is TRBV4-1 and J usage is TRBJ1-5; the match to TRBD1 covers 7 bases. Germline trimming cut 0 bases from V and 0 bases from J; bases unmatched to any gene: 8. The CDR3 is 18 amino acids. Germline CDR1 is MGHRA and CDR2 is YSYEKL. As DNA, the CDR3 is TGCGCCAGCAGCCAAGATCCGGGACAGTCTTATAGCAATCAGCCCCAGCATTTT. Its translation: CASSQDPGQSYSNQPQHF.

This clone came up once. In DNA, the CDR3 is TGTGCCCCTAGAGAAGTAAATCAGCCCCAGCATTTT. It specifies CAPREVNQPQHF. The V call is TRBV30, the J call TRBJ1-5; D gene unclear. V gave up 8 bases and J gave up 4 bases, with 12 bases separating them. The CDR3 covers 12 residues. The germline V gene encodes CDR1 GTSNPN and CDR2 SVGIG (reference sequence).

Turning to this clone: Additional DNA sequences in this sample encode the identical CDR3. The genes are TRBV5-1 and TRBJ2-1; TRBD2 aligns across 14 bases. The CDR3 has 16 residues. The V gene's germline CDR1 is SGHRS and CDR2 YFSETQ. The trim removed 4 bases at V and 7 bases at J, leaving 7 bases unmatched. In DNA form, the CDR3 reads TGCGCCAGCAGCCTGACTAGCGGGGGGGCCAGTAATGAGCAGTTCTTC. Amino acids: CASSLTSGGASNEQFF.

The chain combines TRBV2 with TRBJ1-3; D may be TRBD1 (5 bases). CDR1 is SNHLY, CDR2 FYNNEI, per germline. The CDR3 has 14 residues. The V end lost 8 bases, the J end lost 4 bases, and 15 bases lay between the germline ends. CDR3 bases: TGTGCCAGCGGGGGGGGAGTATCCGGAAACACCATATATTTT. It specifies CASGGGVSGNTIYF.

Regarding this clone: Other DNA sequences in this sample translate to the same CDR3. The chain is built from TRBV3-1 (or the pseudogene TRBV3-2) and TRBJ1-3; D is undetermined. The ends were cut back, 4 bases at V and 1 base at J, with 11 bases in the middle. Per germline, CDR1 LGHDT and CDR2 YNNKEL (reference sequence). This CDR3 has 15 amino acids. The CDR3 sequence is CASSPRGGSGNTIYF. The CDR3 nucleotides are TGTGCCAGCAGCCCACGAGGTGGTTCTGGAAACACCATATATTTT.

CDR3 amino acids: CASSPGLAGVIDGELFF. CDR3 sequence (DNA): TGTGCCAGTAGTCCTGGACTAGCGGGGGTTATTGACGGGGAGCTGTTTTTT. This sequence joins TRBV19 and TRBJ2-2, with 13 bases fitting TRBD2. There are 17 residues in the CDR3. Germline-derived CDR1 and CDR2 are LNHDA and SQIVND (reference sequence). Losses at the gene ends were 5 bases for V and 7 bases for J; bases not matched to a gene: 10.

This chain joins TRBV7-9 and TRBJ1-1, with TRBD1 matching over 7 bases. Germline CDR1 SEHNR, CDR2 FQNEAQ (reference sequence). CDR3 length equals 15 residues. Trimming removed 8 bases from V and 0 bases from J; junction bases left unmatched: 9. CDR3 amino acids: CASGKTGPMNTEAFF. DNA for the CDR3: TGTGCCAGCGGTAAGACAGGGCCTATGAACACTGAAGCTTTCTTT.

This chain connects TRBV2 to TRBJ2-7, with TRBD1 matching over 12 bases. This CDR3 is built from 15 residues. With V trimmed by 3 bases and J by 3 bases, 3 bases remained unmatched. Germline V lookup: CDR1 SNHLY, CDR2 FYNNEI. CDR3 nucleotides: TGTGCCAGCAGTGAGGGACAGGGGGCTTTCTACGAGCAGTACTTC. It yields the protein CASSEGQGAFYEQYF.

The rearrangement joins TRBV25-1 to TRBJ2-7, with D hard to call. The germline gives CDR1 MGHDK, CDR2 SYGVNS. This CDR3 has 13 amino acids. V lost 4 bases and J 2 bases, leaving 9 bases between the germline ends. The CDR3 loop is CASSGTLTYEQYF. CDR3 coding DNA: TGTGCCAGCAGTGGAACATTAACCTACGAGCAGTACTTC.

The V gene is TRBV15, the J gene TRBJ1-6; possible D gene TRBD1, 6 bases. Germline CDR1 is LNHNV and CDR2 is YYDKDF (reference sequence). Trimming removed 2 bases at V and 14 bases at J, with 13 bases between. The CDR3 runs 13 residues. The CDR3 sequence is CATSRLGGGSLHF. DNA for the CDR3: TGTGCCACCAGCAGATTAGGGGGGGGTTCCCTCCACTTT.

Written as DNA, the CDR3 is TGTGCCAGCAGTCTTAGCGGGGCTCCAACCTACGAGCAGTACTTC. This codes for CASSLSGAPTYEQYF. This sequence joins TRBV7-3 and TRBJ2-7; 8 nucleotides agree with TRBD2. Germline V gene lookup returns CDR1 SGHTA and CDR2 FQGTGA. This CDR3 is built from 15 residues. Trimming took 6 bases from V and 2 from J; bases not matched to a gene: 9.

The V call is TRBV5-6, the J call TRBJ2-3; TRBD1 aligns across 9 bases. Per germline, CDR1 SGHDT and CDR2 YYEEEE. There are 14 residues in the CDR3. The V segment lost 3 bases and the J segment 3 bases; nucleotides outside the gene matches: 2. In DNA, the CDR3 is TGTGCCAGCAGCTGGGGGACAGGGACAGATACGCAGTATTTT. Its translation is CASSWGTGTDTQYF.

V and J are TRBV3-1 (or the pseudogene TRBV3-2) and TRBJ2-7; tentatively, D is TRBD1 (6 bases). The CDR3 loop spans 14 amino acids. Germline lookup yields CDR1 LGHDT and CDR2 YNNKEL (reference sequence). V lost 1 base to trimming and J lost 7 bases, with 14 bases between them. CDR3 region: CASSQGTAAGEQYF. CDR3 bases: TGTGCCAGCAGCCAAGGGACAGCAGCAGGGGAGCAGTACTTC.

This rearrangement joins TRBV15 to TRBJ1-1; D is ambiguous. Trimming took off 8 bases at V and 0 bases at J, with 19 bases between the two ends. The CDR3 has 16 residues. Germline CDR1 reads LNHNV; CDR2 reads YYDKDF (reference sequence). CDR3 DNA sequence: TGTGCCACCTCCCTAGAGCGCACAACTGTGAACACTGAAGCTTTCTTT. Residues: CATSLERTTVNTEAFF. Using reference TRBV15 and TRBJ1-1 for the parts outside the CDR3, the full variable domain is DAMVIQNPRYQVTQFGKPVTLSCSQTLNHNVMYWYQQKSSQAPKLLFHYYDKDFNNEADTPDNFQSRRPNTSFCFLDIRSPGLGDTAMYLCATSLERTTVNTEAFFGQGTRLTVV.

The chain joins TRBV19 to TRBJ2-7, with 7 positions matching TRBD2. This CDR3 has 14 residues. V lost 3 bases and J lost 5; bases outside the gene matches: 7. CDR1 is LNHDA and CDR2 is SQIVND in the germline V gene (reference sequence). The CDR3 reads CASSMGGARNEQYF. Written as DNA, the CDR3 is TGTGCCAGTAGTATGGGAGGGGCGCGGAACGAGCAGTACTTC.

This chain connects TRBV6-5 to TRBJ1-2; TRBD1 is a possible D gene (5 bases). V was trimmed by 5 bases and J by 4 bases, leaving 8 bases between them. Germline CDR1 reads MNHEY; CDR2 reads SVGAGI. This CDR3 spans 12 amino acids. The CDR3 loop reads CASSNDSYGYTF. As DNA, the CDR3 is TGTGCCAGCAGTAACGACAGCTATGGCTACACCTTC.

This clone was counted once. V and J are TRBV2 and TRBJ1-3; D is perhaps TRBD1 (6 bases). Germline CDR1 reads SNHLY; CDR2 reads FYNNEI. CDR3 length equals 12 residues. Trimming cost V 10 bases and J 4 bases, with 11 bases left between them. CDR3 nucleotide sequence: TGTGCCACCCGGGACAACGGAAACACCATATATTTT. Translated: CATRDNGNTIYF.

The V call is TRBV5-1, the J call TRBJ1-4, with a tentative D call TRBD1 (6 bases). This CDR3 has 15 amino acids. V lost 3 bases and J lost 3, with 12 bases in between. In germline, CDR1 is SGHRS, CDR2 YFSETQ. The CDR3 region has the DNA TGCGCCAGCAGCTCAACAGGGCCGGCTAATGAAAAACTGTTTTTT. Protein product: CASSSTGPANEKLFF.

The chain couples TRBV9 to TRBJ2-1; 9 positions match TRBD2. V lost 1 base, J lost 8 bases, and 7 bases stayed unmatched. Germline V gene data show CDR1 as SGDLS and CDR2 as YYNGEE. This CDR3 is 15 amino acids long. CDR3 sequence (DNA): TGTGCCAGCAGCGTATACCGCGGGGGGGCCGATGAGCAGTTCTTC. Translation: CASSVYRGGADEQFF.

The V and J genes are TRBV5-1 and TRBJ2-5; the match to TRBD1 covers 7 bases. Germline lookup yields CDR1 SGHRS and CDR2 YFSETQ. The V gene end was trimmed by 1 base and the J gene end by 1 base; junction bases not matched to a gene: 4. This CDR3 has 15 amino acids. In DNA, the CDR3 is TGCGCCAGCAGCTTGAGTACAGGGGTCCAAGAGACCCAGTACTTC. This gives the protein CASSLSTGVQETQYF.

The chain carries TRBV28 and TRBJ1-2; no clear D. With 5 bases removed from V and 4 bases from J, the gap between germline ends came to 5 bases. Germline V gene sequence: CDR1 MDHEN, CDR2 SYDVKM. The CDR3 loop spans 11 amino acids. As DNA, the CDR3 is TGTGCCAGCAGTCCGGGCTATGGCTACACCTTC. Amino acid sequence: CASSPGYGYTF.

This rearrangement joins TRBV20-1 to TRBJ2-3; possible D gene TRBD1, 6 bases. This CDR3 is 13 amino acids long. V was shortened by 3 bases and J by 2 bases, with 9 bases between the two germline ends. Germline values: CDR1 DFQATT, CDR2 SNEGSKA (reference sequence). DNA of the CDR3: TGCAGTGCTAGTATGGGGGCCACAGATACGCAGTATTTT. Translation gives CSASMGATDTQYF.

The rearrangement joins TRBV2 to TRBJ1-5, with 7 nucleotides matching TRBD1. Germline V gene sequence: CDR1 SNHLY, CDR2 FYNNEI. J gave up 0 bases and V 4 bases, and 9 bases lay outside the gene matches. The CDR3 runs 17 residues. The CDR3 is CASSAKGTAYSNQPQHF. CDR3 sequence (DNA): TGTGCCAGCAGTGCAAAAGGGACAGCTTATAGCAATCAGCCCCAGCATTTT.

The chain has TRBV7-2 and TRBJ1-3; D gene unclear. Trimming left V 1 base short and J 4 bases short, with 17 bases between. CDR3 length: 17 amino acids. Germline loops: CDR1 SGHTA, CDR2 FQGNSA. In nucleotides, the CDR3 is TGTGCCAGCAGCTTAGACACGTCACCGGCTAGAGGAAACACCATATATTTT. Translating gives CASSLDTSPARGNTIYF.

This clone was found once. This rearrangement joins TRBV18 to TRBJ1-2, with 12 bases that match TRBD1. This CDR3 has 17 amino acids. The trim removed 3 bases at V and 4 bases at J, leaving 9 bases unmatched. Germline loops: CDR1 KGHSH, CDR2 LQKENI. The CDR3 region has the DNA TGTGCCAGCTCACCTGCCGGGACAGGGGGCAAGGGCTATGGCTACACCTTC. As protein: CASSPAGTGGKGYGYTF.